One and the same sample provided the 10 T cell receptor beta chains below, sequenced in a study of blood T cell repertoires in COVID-19. TCRdb keeps only in-frame clones here, not all; method: immunoSEQ multiplex PCR. The table records tens of thousands of clones, 70% to 90% of them present only once. The sample consisted of peripheral blood. The receptors originated from a man between 50 and 59 years old with acute or convalescent COVID-19.

The chain couples TRBV10-2 to TRBJ2-2; possibly TRBD2 for D (6 bases). V was shortened by 0 bases and J by 3 bases, with 11 bases between the two germline ends. Germline lookup yields CDR1 WSHSY and CDR2 SAAADI. The CDR3 runs 16 residues. CDR3: CASSESGGVDTGELFF. CDR3 DNA: TGCGCCAGCAGTGAGTCGGGCGGGGTCGACACCGGGGAGCTGTTTTTT.

In this sample, this clone turned up once. This rearrangement joins TRBV6-2 or TRBV6-3 to TRBJ1-1; 8 bases align to TRBD1. This CDR3 comprises 17 residues. Germline values: CDR1 MNHEY, CDR2 SVGEGT. After removal of 5 bases from V and 1 base from J, the junction contained 12 bases not matched to a gene. CDR3 amino acids: CASSTLRRTGTNTEAFF. The CDR3 region has the DNA TGTGCCAGCAGTACCCTAAGGAGGACAGGGACGAACACTGAAGCTTTCTTT.

The DNA of the CDR3 is TGTGCCAGCAGCTTACTAGCGGGGTTGGAGACCCAGTACTTC. Its protein is CASSLLAGLETQYF. The V and J genes are TRBV6-2 or TRBV6-3 and TRBJ2-5, with TRBD2 matching 10 bases. Germline assignment: CDR1 MNHEY and CDR2 SVGEGT. V shed 6 bases, J shed 5 bases, and the junction held 6 bases outside the gene matches. This CDR3 region has 14 residues.

This chain links TRBV5-3 with TRBJ2-2; 10 bases map to TRBD2. TRBV5-3 is an ORF, and what it does is uncertain. This CDR3 comprises 15 residues. CDR3 sequence (DNA): TGTGAAAGTGCGGGACTAGCGTTGGACACCGGGGAGCTGTTTTTT. Translating it yields CESAGLALDTGELFF.

The rearrangement uses TRBV28 and TRBJ2-3; 7 bases fit TRBD1. The V segment lost 4 bases and the J segment 3 bases; nucleotides outside the gene matches: 7. The CDR3 has 15 residues. The germline CDR1 and CDR2 sequences are MDHEN and SYDVKM. CDR3 sequence (DNA): TGTGCCAGCAGTTCCGGGACAGTAGGGACAGATACGCAGTATTTT. Protein: CASSSGTVGTDTQYF.

This sequence joins TRBV10-2 and TRBJ2-2, with TRBD2 matching over 11 bases. The CDR3 runs to 17 residues. The V segment lost 7 bases and the J segment 0 bases; nucleotides outside the gene matches: 7. Germline V gene sequence: CDR1 WSHSY, CDR2 SAAADI. DNA of the CDR3: TGCGCCAGCAAAGGTTCTAGCGGGGGGCCGAACACCGGGGAGCTGTTTTTT. Its translation: CASKGSSGGPNTGELFF.

This chain connects TRBV7-2 to TRBJ2-3; 13 nucleotides agree with TRBD2. Germline loops: CDR1 SGHTA, CDR2 FQGNSA. The CDR3 spans 16 residues. Trimming took 5 bases from V and 2 from J; bases not matched to a gene: 4. The CDR3 nucleotides are TGTGCCAGCAGCCACGGGACTAGCGGGGCCACAGATACGCAGTATTTT. It is translated as CASSHGTSGATDTQYF.

The chain carries TRBV4-3 and TRBJ2-1, with 10 bases that match TRBD2. The V gene's germline CDR1 is LGHNA and CDR2 YSLEER. The J segment lost 7 bases and the V segment lost 0 bases, leaving 15 bases of the junction unmatched. The CDR3 extends over 19 amino acids. DNA for the CDR3: TGCGCCAGCAGCCAAGATTACAATCCAGGAGCGGGGGGGAGGAATGAGCAGTTCTTC. This encodes CASSQDYNPGAGGRNEQFF.

The chain uses TRBV6-1 and TRBJ2-5, with 12 bases fitting TRBD2. With 1 base clipped from V and 5 bases from J, the junction kept 2 bases outside the gene matches. The CDR3 consists of 15 residues. CDR1 MNHNS and CDR2 SASEGT come from the germline V gene. The CDR3 here is CASSEGTSGAETQYF. The DNA for the CDR3 is TGTGCCAGCAGTGAAGGGACTAGCGGGGCGGAGACCCAGTACTTC.

This clone was recorded once. The chain employs TRBV5-1 and TRBJ2-7; TRBD1 agrees at 8 bases. From germline, CDR1 is SGHRS and CDR2 YFSETQ. The CDR3 is 15 amino acids. The V and J ends lost 3 bases and 6 bases, in that order; junction bases with no gene match: 11. For the CDR3, the DNA is TGCGCCAGCAGCTGGACAGGGATCTCGAGTGGCGAGCAGTACTTC. Amino acids: CASSWTGISSGEQYF.